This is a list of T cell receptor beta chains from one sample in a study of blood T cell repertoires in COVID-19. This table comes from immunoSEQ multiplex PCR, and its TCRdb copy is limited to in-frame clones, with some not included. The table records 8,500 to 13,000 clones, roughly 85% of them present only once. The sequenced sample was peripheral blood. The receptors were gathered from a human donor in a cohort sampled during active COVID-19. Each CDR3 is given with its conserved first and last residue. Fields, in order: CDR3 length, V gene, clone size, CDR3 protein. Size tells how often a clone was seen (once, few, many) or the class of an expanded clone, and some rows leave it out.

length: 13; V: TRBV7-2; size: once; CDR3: CASRKGVQETQYF
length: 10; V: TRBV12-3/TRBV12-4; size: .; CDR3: CASEGTEAFF
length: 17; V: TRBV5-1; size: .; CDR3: CASSSLYGGSGGNEQFF
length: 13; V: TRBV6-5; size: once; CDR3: CATWYRANSPLHF
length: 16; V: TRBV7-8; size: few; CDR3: CASSSVPTSGSETQYF
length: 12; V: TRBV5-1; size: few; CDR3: CASRGTTYEQYF
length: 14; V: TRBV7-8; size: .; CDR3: CASSFPGEGYEQYF
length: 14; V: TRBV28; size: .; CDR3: CASSSLTTFYEQYF
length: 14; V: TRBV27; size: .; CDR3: CASSLVRRGEKLFF
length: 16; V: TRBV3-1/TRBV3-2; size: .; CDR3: CASSQSMGGRAAGYTF
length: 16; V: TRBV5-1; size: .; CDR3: CASSLVPSGTLYEQFF
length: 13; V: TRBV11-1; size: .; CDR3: CASSLRLNTEAFF
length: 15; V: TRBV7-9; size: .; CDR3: CASSLGTGGNQPQHF
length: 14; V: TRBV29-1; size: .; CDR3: CSVVTGGASNEQFF
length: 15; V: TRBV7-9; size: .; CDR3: CASSPQASGGYEQYF
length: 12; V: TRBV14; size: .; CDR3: CASSLRVGGYTF
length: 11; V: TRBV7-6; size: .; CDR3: CETREGQTQYF
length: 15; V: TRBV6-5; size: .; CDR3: CASSPGRFPTDTQYF
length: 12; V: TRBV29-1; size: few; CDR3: CSATTGTGELFF
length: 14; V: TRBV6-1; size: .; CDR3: CASSERRTNEKLFF
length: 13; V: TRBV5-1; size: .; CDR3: CASSWTVNYGYTF
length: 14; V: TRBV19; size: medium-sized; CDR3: CASSVRDSLGEQYF
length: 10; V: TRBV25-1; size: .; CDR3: CATFSNEQFF
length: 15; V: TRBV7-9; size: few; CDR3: CASSLWGTRPDEQYF
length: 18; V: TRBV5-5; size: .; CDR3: CASSLGTSGRISTDTQYF
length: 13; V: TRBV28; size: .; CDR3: CASSWGTGGAKFF
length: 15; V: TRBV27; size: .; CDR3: CASSSGLSGVDGYTF
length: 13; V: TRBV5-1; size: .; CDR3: CASSSTITYEQYF
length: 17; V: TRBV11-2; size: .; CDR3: CASSLDNGGADTGELFF
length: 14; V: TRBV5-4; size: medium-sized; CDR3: CASSSLQGYYGYTF
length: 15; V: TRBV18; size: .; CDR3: CASSPGARRPYEQYF
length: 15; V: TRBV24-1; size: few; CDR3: CATSERTGELYEQYF
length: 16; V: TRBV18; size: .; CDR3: CASSPRQVAGRREQFF
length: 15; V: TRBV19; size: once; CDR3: CASREEALGHEKLFF
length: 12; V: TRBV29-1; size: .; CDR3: CSASGNTGELFF
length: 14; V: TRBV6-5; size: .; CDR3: CASSRTSGYNEQFF
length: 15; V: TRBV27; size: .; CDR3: CASSSGLAGGNEQYF
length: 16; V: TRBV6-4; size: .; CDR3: CASSEMGGINTGELFF
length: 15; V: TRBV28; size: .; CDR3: CASGETSTSYNEQFF
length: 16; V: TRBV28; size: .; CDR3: CASSFLASADRGEQYF
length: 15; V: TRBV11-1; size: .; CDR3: CASSPSGRAGDTQYF